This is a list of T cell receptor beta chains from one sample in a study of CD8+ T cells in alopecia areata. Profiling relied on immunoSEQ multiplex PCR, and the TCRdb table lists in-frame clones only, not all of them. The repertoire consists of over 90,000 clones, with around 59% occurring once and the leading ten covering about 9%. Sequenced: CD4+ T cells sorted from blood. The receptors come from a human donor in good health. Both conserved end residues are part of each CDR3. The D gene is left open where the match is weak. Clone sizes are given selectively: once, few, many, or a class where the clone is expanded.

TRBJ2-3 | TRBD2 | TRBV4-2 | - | CASSQDGVAGGYTDTQYF | TGTGCCAGCAGCCAAGATGGGGTAGCGGGGGGGTACACAGATACGCAGTATTTT
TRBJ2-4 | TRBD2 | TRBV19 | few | CASSLQSGGPNIQYF | TGTGCCAGTTCACTCCAAAGCGGGGGGCCAAACATTCAGTACTTC
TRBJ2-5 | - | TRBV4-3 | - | CASSQAHGFQETQYF | TGCGCCAGCAGCCAGGCACACGGTTTCCAAGAGACCCAGTACTTC
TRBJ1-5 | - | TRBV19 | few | CASSIAGWENQPQHF | TGTGCCAGTAGTATTGCGGGGTGGGAAAATCAGCCCCAGCATTTT
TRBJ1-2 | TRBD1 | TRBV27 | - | CASTTTGAPGGYTF | TGTGCCAGCACAACGACAGGGGCTCCAGGAGGCTACACCTTC
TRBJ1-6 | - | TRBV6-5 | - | CASSYNREGRSPLHF | TGTGCCAGCAGTTACAACAGGGAGGGTCGTTCACCCCTCCACTTT
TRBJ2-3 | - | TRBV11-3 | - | CASSLERSGSTDTQYF | TGTGCCAGCAGCTTAGAAAGAAGTGGGAGCACAGATACGCAGTATTTT
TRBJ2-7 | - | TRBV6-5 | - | CASSNRYEQYF | TGTGCCAGCAGTAACCGCTACGAGCAGTACTTC
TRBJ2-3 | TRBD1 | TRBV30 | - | CAWSVPGQGDADTQYF | TGTGCCTGGAGTGTACCGGGACAGGGGGACGCAGATACGCAGTATTTT
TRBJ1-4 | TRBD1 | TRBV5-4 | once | CASSGSGGQGVPLFF | TGTGCCAGCAGCGGATCCGGAGGACAGGGGGTTCCTTTGTTTTTT
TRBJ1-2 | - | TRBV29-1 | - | CSAIQGGSGYTF | TGCAGCGCGATACAGGGAGGGTCTGGCTACACCTTC
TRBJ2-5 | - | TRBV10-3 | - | CAISQGNKETQYF | TGTGCCATCAGCCAGGGGAATAAGGAGACCCAGTACTTC
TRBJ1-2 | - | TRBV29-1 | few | CSVEGQGGGYTF | TGCAGCGTTGAAGGCCAGGGAGGTGGCTACACCTTC
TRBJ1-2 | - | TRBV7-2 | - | CASSPNRDEGYTF | TGTGCCAGCAGCCCAAACAGGGATGAGGGCTACACCTTC
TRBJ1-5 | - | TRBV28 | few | CASSFPTGLPSNQPQHF | TGTGCCAGCAGTTTCCCAACAGGGCTCCCTAGCAATCAGCCCCAGCATTTT
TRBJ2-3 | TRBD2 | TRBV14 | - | CASSQDQAGRVHTQYF | TGTGCCAGCAGCCAAGATCAAGCGGGGAGGGTCCATACGCAGTATTTT
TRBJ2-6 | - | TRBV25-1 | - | CASSDRTPPLSGANVLTF | TGTGCCAGCAGTGACCGAACCCCCCCTCTCTCTGGGGCCAACGTCCTGACTTTC
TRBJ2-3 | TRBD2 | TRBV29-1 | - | CSVQVAGGGDTQYF | TGCAGCGTTCAGGTAGCGGGGGGCGGGGATACGCAGTATTTT
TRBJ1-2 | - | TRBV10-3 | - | CAISESRGRVGGYTF | TGTGCCATCAGTGAGTCCCGGGGCAGGGTTGGTGGCTACACCTTC
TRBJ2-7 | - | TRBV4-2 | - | CASSQVLEGEQYF | TGTGCCAGCAGCCAAGTCTTAGAGGGCGAGCAGTACTTC
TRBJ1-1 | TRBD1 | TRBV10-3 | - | CAIQRQGNSHTEAFF | TGTGCCATCCAAAGACAGGGGAATTCTCACACTGAAGCTTTCTTT
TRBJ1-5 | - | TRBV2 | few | CASSGQYSNQPQHF | TGTGCCAGCAGTGGGCAGTATAGCAATCAGCCCCAGCATTTT
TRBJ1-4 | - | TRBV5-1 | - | CASSLKDTDEKLFF | TGCGCCAGCAGTCTGAAGGATACAGATGAAAAACTGTTTTTT
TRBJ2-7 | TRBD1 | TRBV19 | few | CASSIGSGTGSYEQYF | TGTGCCAGTAGTATAGGTTCCGGGACAGGGTCCTACGAGCAGTACTTC
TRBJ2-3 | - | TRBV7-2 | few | CASSLVGLGTDTQYF | TGTGCCAGCAGCTTAGTGGGCCTTGGTACAGATACGCAGTATTTT
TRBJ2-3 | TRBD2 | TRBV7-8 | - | CASSLSLSGFGLAETSTDTQYF | TGTGCCAGCAGCTTAAGTTTGTCAGGGTTTGGACTAGCGGAAACTAGCACAGATACGCAGTATTTT
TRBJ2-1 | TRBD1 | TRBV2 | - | CASRTGAIGEQFF | TGTGCCAGCCGGACAGGGGCGATAGGAGAGCAGTTCTTC
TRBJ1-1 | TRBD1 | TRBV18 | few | CASSKDRSVTEAFF | TGTGCCAGCTCAAAGGACAGGTCGGTCACTGAAGCTTTCTTT
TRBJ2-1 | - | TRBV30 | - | CAWRLVNEQFF | TGTGCCTGGAGGTTAGTCAATGAGCAGTTCTTC
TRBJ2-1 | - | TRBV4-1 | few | CASSQENVWGVNEQFF | TGCGCCAGCAGCCAAGAAAACGTGTGGGGGGTCAATGAGCAGTTCTTC
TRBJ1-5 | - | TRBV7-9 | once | CASSLDSNQPQHF | TGTGCCAGCAGCTTAGATTCCAATCAGCCCCAGCATTTT
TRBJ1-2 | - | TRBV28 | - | CASSSEPYGYTF | TGTGCCAGCAGTTCGGAGCCCTATGGCTACACCTTC
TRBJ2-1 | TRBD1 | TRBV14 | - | CASSRTGGPEQFF | TGTGCCAGCAGCCGGACAGGGGGCCCTGAGCAGTTCTTC
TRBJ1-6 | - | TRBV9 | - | CASSVGSGEGGPLHF | TGTGCCAGCAGCGTAGGTTCGGGGGAGGGGGGACCCCTCCACTTT
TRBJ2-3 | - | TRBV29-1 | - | CSVVLQGNPTDTQYF | TGCAGCGTTGTGTTACAGGGTAACCCCACAGATACGCAGTATTTT
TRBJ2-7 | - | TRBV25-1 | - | CASSDPSGPDYEQYF | TGTGCCAGCAGTGATCCATCGGGGCCGGACTACGAGCAGTACTTC
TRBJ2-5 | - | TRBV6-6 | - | CASRYQETQYF | TGTGCCAGCAGGTACCAAGAGACCCAGTACTTC
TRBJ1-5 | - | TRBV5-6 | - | CASSDRDRGLPQHF | TGTGCCAGCAGCGACCGGGACCGGGGCCTGCCCCAGCATTTT
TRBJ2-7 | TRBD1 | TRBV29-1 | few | CSVRTGGHYEQYF | TGCAGCGTGAGGACAGGGGGCCACTACGAGCAGTACTTC
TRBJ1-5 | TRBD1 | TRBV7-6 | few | CASSLGAGITGADNQPQHF | TGTGCCAGCAGCTTAGGGGCAGGTATAACAGGGGCCGACAATCAGCCCCAGCATTTT
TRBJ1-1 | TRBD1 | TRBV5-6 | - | CASYRQGVNTEAFF | TGTGCCAGCTACAGACAGGGAGTTAACACTGAAGCTTTCTTT
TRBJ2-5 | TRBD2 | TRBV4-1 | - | CASSQDPGLAGGQETQYF | TGCGCCAGCAGCCAAGACCCGGGACTAGCGGGGGGGCAAGAGACCCAGTACTTC
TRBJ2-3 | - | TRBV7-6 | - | CASSLAPDTQYF | TGTGCCAGCAGCTTAGCCCCAGATACGCAGTATTTT
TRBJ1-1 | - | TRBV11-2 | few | CASSFPRQNTEAFF | TGTGCCAGCAGCTTCCCCCGACAAAACACTGAAGCTTTCTTT
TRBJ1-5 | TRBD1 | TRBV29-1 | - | CSVLTGSDQPQHF | TGCAGCGTCTTGACAGGGTCTGACCAGCCCCAGCATTTT
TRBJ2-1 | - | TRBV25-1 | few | CASSLVGQDPTNEQFF | TGTGCCAGCAGTCTAGTAGGGCAGGACCCAACCAATGAGCAGTTCTTC
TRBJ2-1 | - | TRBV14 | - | CASSRSRGQTYNEQFF | TGTGCCAGCAGCCGCTCCCGCGGACAGACATACAATGAGCAGTTCTTC
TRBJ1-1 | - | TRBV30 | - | CASSLETEAFF | TGTGCCTCGAGCCTGGAGACTGAAGCTTTCTTT
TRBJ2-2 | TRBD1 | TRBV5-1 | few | CASSLAAGGRTGELFF | TGCGCCAGCAGCTTGGCGGCAGGGGGTCGCACCGGGGAGCTGTTTTTT
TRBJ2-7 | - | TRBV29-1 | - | CSVEVTQGRQYF | TGCAGCGTTGAAGTCACCCAGGGGAGGCAGTACTTC
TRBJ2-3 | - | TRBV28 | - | CASSRGRWGEISTDTQYF | TGTGCCAGCAGTCGAGGTAGATGGGGGGAGATTAGCACAGATACGCAGTATTTT
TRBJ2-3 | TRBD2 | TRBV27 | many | CASSLWGRATSTDTQYF | TGTGCCAGCAGTTTATGGGGGAGGGCAACTAGCACAGATACGCAGTATTTT
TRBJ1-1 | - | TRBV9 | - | CASSPGRLNTEAFF | TGTGCCAGCAGCCCCGGACGGTTAAACACTGAAGCTTTCTTT
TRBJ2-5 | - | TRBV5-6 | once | CASSSRSVIQETQYF | TGTGCCAGCAGCTCCCGTTCGGTTATTCAAGAGACCCAGTACTTC
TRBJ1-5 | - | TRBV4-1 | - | CASSQDQGQYQPQHF | TGCGCCAGCAGCCAAGATCAGGGCCAATATCAGCCCCAGCATTTT
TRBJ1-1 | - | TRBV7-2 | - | CASSPYLNTEAFF | TGTGCCAGCAGCCCCTACCTCAACACTGAAGCTTTCTTT
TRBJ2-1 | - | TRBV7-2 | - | CASSSPHFPYSLGGTEQFF | TGTGCCAGCAGCTCGCCCCATTTCCCTTATTCACTGGGGGGTACCGAGCAGTTCTTC
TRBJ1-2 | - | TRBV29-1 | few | CSVGGNGNYGYTF | TGCAGCGTTGGAGGGAACGGTAACTATGGCTACACCTTC
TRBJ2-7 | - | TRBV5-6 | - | CASSHRVGEQYF | TGTGCCAGCAGCCACCGGGTGGGGGAGCAGTACTTC
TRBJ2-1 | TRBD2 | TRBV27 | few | CASNRLAGLNNEQFF | TGTGCCAGCAATCGACTAGCGGGCCTAAACAATGAGCAGTTCTTC